The 24 T cell receptor beta chains below were found in one sample sequenced in a study of cytomegalovirus exposure and HLA in healthy donors (dated by TCRdb to about 2017). The method was the immunoSEQ multiplex PCR assay. A mixture of 60 forward primers for TCR Vbeta segments and 13 reverse primers for TCR Jbeta segments was used in the multiplex PCR. In TCRdb, the immuneACCESS table is reduced to in-frame sequences with V and J assigned. These tables do not hold every clone; where another copy was compared, an unresolved V gene accounts for under half, and the others remain unexplained. Recorded for this sample are some 170,000 clones; roughly four fifths of them occurred a single time. Roughly an eighth of the sample goes to the ten largest clones. Sequencing was done on a sample of PBMCs. These receptor sequences come from a woman between 45 and 65 years old in good health and CMV-seronegative.

The chain couples TRBV9 to TRBJ1-2; tentative D call: TRBD1 (5 bases). The CDR3 is 13 residues long. The V end was cut by 0 bases, the J end by 4 bases, with 7 bases between. The germline V gene encodes CDR1 SGDLS and CDR2 YYNGEE. The CDR3: CASSVEGAYGYTF. CDR3 DNA: TGTGCCAGCAGCGTAGAAGGGGCCTATGGCTACACCTTC.

This sequence joins TRBV7-6 and TRBJ1-3; 8 nucleotides agree with TRBD1. CDR1 and CDR2 from the germline V gene are SGHVS and FNYEAQ. The length of the CDR3 is 17 residues. V gave up 2 bases and J gave up 4 bases; unmatched junction bases: 10. The CDR3 DNA is TGTGCCAGCAGCTTAAATCCCCCTGGGACAGGAGGAAACACCATATATTTT. As protein: CASSLNPPGTGGNTIYF.

The chain combines TRBV9 with TRBJ2-5, with 14 bases fitting TRBD2. Germline V gene data show CDR1 as SGDLS and CDR2 as YYNGEE. V lost 4 bases, J lost 2 bases, and 7 bases stayed unmatched. The CDR3 spans 17 residues. The DNA for the CDR3 is TGTGCCAGCAGCCTCGGGACTAGCGGGGGTCAACAAGAGACCCAGTACTTC. Translating it yields CASSLGTSGGQQETQYF. Variable domain in full (rest from reference TRBV9 and TRBJ2-5): DSGVTQTPKHLITATGQRVTLRCSPRSGDLSVYWYQQSLDQGLQFLIQYYNGEERAKGNILERFSAQQFPDLHSELNLSSLELGDSALYFCASSLGTSGGQQETQYFGPGTRLLVL.

The chain couples TRBV7-9 to TRBJ1-1; TRBD1 might be the D (5 bases). V lost 1 base and J 8 bases, leaving 11 bases between the germline ends. Germline V gene sequence: CDR1 SEHNR, CDR2 FQNEAQ (reference sequence). The CDR3 runs to 13 residues. The CDR3 region is CASSLDVAGEAFF. DNA for the CDR3: TGTGCCAGCAGCTTAGACGTGGCAGGGGAAGCTTTCTTT.

This clone counts as medium-sized (0.01 to 0.1%). The rearrangement links TRBV6-4 to TRBJ1-3; 7 positions match TRBD1. Per the germline V gene, CDR1 is MRHNA and CDR2 is SNTAGT. This CDR3 contains 14 residues. Germline trimming cut 9 bases from V and 2 bases from J; bases unmatched to any gene: 7. The DNA of the CDR3 is TGTGCCAGGAGACAGGGTGATACTGGAAACACCATATATTTT. Translated, it gives CARRQGDTGNTIYF.

This clone showed up just once. The chain has TRBV6-5 and TRBJ2-3; 8 nucleotides match TRBD2. V gave up 4 bases and J gave up 5 bases; unmatched junction bases: 11. CDR1 MNHEY and CDR2 SVGAGI come from the germline V gene. This CDR3 comprises 16 residues. The CDR3, as DNA: TGTGCCAGCAGTTCCCTCACCGGGGGGGCCAGAGATACGCAGTATTTT. Encoded protein: CASSSLTGGARDTQYF.

The chain combines TRBV5-4 with TRBJ2-7; 12 positions agree with TRBD2. CDR1 and CDR2 from the germline V gene are SGHNT and YYREEE (reference sequence). The CDR3 is 15 amino acids. V shed 4 bases, J shed 2 bases, and the junction held 4 bases outside the gene matches. The CDR3 DNA sequence: TGTGCCAGCAGCCCGGGACTAGCGGGCCCCTACGAGCAGTACTTC. Translating gives CASSPGLAGPYEQYF.

The J gene is TRBJ2-7, the V gene TRBV18, with D maybe TRBD1 (6 bases). The CDR3 runs to 15 residues. Trimming took 6 bases from V and 7 from J, leaving 22 bases between them. CDR1 is KGHSH, CDR2 LQKENI, per germline. The CDR3 sequence: CASSSRQVGYEEQYF. The CDR3 coding sequence is TGTGCCAGCTCTTCCAGACAGGTGGGCTACGAGGAGCAGTACTTC.

Many counts were recorded for this clone. V and J are TRBV30 and TRBJ1-1; 9 nucleotides match TRBD1. CDR1 GTSNPN and CDR2 SVGIG come from the germline V gene (reference sequence). The CDR3 sequence is 14 residues long. V lost 5 bases and J lost 4; bases outside the gene matches: 8. CDR3 protein: CAWGTGGKVTEAFF. CDR3 DNA: TGTGCCTGGGGAACAGGGGGCAAGGTCACTGAAGCTTTCTTT.

The chain is built from TRBV18 and TRBJ2-4; 8 positions match TRBD1. CDR3 length: 15 residues. V was pared by 4 bases and J by 5 bases, with 7 bases of the junction left unmatched. Germline lookup yields CDR1 KGHSH and CDR2 LQKENI. The CDR3 DNA reads TGTGCCAGCTCACGAACGGACAGGGCGGAAAACATTCAGTACTTC. It codes for CASSRTDRAENIQYF.

The chain joins TRBV5-1 to TRBJ2-7; 7 bases map to TRBD1. Trimming at V came to 3 bases and at J to 0 bases, leaving 6 bases not matched to a gene. From germline, CDR1 is SGHRS and CDR2 YFSETQ. The CDR3 is 15 amino acids. The CDR3 sequence: CASSSTRDSSYEQYF. In DNA form, the CDR3 reads TGCGCCAGCAGCTCGACCCGGGACAGCTCCTACGAGCAGTACTTC. The full variable domain, completed using reference TRBV5-1 and TRBJ2-7, is KAGVTQTPRYLIKTRGQQVTLSCSPISGHRSVSWYQQTPGQGLQFLFEYFSETQRNKGNFPGRFSGRQFSNSRSEMNVSTLELGDSALYLCASSSTRDSSYEQYFGPGTRLTVT.

Turning to this clone: This sample also contains other DNA sequences that code for the same CDR3. The V gene is TRBV7-2, the J gene TRBJ2-7; 7 bases agree with TRBD2. The CDR3 is made up of 14 amino acids. The ends lost 1 base at V and 2 bases at J; junction bases unmatched: 2. Germline V gene lookup returns CDR1 SGHTA and CDR2 FQGNSA. CDR3 nucleotide sequence: TGTGCCAGCAGCTTAGGCGGGGGTGCCTACGAGCAGTACTTC. Amino acids: CASSLGGGAYEQYF.

The chain couples TRBV28 to TRBJ1-1; TRBD1 aligns across 8 bases. V lost 5 bases to trimming and J lost 1 base; unmatched junction nucleotides: 3. This CDR3 is built from 14 residues. CDR1 is MDHEN, CDR2 SYDVKM, per germline. CDR3 DNA: TGTGCCAGCAGTACGACAGGGGCGAACACTGAAGCTTTCTTT. It translates to CASSTTGANTEAFF.

This clone was counted a single time. The chain combines TRBV7-2 with TRBJ1-2, with D maybe TRBD1 (5 bases). CDR3 size: 13 residues. CDR1 SGHTA and CDR2 FQGNSA come from the germline V gene. The ends were cut back, 4 bases at V and 8 bases at J, with 14 bases in the middle. CDR3 nucleotide sequence: TGTGCCAGCAGCTCACCCCAGGGATTGGGCTACACCTTC. It codes for CASSSPQGLGYTF.

The chain recombines TRBV5-4 with TRBJ1-2, with 8 bases identical to TRBD1. The CDR3 length is 17 residues. Germline lookup yields CDR1 SGHNT and CDR2 YYREEE (reference sequence). With 1 base clipped from V and 3 bases from J, the junction kept 11 bases outside the gene matches. CDR3 nucleotides: TGTGCCAGCAGCTTGAAGCCAGGGGGCGCGGTCGACTATGGCTACACCTTC. This codes for CASSLKPGGAVDYGYTF. The variable domain in full, completed from reference TRBV5-4 and TRBJ1-2, reads ETGVTQSPTHLIKTRGQQVTLRCSSQSGHNTVSWYQQALGQGPQFIFQYYREEENGRGNFPPRFSGLQFPNYSSELNVNALELDDSALYLCASSLKPGGAVDYGYTFGSGTRLTVV.

The chain couples TRBV7-2 to TRBJ1-2, with D possibly TRBD1 on 6 matching bases. Per germline, CDR1 SGHTA and CDR2 FQGNSA. This CDR3 contains 17 residues. Trimming removed 5 bases at V and 0 bases at J, with 19 bases between. CDR3 region: CASSVLGGATTNYGYTF. CDR3 in DNA: TGTGCCAGCAGCGTCCTTGGGGGGGCCACGACTAACTATGGCTACACCTTC.

The V call is TRBV6-5, the J call TRBJ1-2; possible D gene TRBD1, 6 bases. Trimming took 7 bases from V and 9 from J, leaving 18 bases between them. In germline, CDR1 is MNHEY, CDR2 SVGAGI. This CDR3 has 13 residues. This CDR3 reads CASTPGTRSRYTF. The DNA of the CDR3 is TGTGCCAGCACTCCCGGGACACGTAGCCGCTACACCTTC.

The chain combines TRBV15 with TRBJ2-7, with 7 bases lining up with TRBD1. The CDR3 loop spans 14 amino acids. Germline V lookup: CDR1 LNHNV, CDR2 YYDKDF (reference sequence). V dropped 8 bases and J dropped 1; count of bases not matched to a gene: 8. The DNA for the CDR3 is TGTGCCACCCGTGAGGGACAGAGATCCTACGAGCAGTACTTC. This encodes CATREGQRSYEQYF.

This chain uses TRBV12-5 with TRBJ1-1, with D possibly TRBD1 on 6 matching bases. Germline assignment: CDR1 LGHNT and CDR2 FRNRAP. The CDR3 spans 13 residues. V lost 6 bases, J lost 1 base, and 9 bases lay in between. The CDR3 sequence is CASGIQGNTEAFF. The CDR3 nucleotides are TGTGCTAGTGGAATACAGGGGAACACTGAAGCTTTCTTT.

The chain links TRBV5-1 to TRBJ1-5, with 8 bases aligning to TRBD1. The CDR3 contains 15 residues. Per germline, CDR1 SGHRS and CDR2 YFSETQ. The trim removed 0 bases at V and 2 bases at J, leaving 1 base unmatched. The CDR3 spells CASSLAGQGNQPQHF. The CDR3 coding sequence is TGCGCCAGCAGCTTGGCGGGACAGGGCAATCAGCCCCAGCATTTT.

This chain links TRBV27 with TRBJ2-1, with TRBD1 identical over 9 bases. The CDR3 runs 13 residues. Germline CDR1 and CDR2: MNHEY and SMNVEV (reference sequence). Trimming cost V 8 bases and J 8 bases; bases outside gene matches: 7. The CDR3 sequence: CASVDRGTDEQFF. CDR3 nucleotide sequence: TGTGCCAGCGTGGACAGGGGAACGGATGAGCAGTTCTTC.

The chain uses TRBV5-4 and TRBJ2-5, with TRBD1 as a possible D gene (6 bases). The germline V gene encodes CDR1 SGHNT and CDR2 YYREEE (reference sequence). Trimming took 0 bases from V and 3 from J, leaving 12 bases between them. The CDR3 loop spans 15 amino acids. CDR3 loop: CASSLGQGREETQYF. CDR3 bases: TGTGCCAGCAGCTTGGGGCAGGGGCGGGAAGAGACCCAGTACTTC.

V is TRBV6-4 and J is TRBJ2-5; 12 bases align to TRBD2. The J call may be mistaken, given a closer DNA end match to TRBJ2-7. This CDR3 has 14 amino acids. Germline CDR1 and CDR2: MRHNA and SNTAGT. CDR3 nucleotides: TGTGCCAGAGAGACTAGCGGGGGACCCTACGAGCAGTACTTC. This translates into CARETSGGPYEQYF.

V and J are TRBV6-1 and TRBJ2-5; 7 bases fit TRBD2. The end of the DNA aligns better with TRBJ2-7, so the J call may be wrong. The germline V gene encodes CDR1 MNHNS and CDR2 SASEGT. This CDR3 comprises 15 residues. In DNA, the CDR3 is TGTGCCAGCAGTGCCATTATAGCGGGCCGGTACGAGCAGTACTTC. This codes for CASSAIIAGRYEQYF.